These T cell receptor beta chains were read from a single sample in a study of blood T cell repertoires in COVID-19. Libraries were prepared by immunoSEQ multiplex PCR; TCRdb keeps only in-frame clonotypes and omits some of them. Altogether roughly 190,000 clones are present, 80% to 90% being singletons, with the ten largest covering about 11%. Sample: peripheral blood. The receptors shown here come from a woman in her forties with COVID-19, enrolled during active disease. Each CDR3 is given without its conserved first and last residue.

TRBJ2-7	TRBV10-2	ASSEIEAGGYEQY
TRBJ2-7	TRBV13	ASSLKYRGSSYEQY
TRBJ1-3	TRBV30	AWSDPDSGNTIY
TRBJ2-1	TRBV4-1	ASTRDSYNEQF
TRBJ1-5	TRBV2	ASSRDFRIKPQH
TRBJ1-2	TRBV25-1	ASSDWAANYGYT
TRBJ2-2	TRBV19	ASSIGSGRNGVPGELF
TRBJ1-4	TRBV11-2	ASSPKTSLNEKLF
TRBJ2-3	TRBV24-1	ATSLGPSTDTQY
TRBJ2-7	TRBV6-5	ASSYLATTSREQY
TRBJ2-1	TRBV11-2	ASTPVGLAGGPAYNEQF
TRBJ2-7	TRBV2	ASSRREEDEQY
TRBJ2-5	TRBV27	ASSSRVGATQY
TRBJ2-3	TRBV6-1	ASSENSVVSTDTQY
TRBJ1-5	TRBV7-6	ASSSFPSGQPQH
TRBJ1-3	TRBV18	ASSVTGGASSSGNTIY
TRBJ1-2	TRBV5-5	ASSLRTGGLYGYT
TRBJ2-3	TRBV5-1	ASSWGRDTQY
TRBJ1-4	TRBV3-1/TRBV3-2	ASSQQTGLNEKLF
TRBJ1-1	TRBV9	ASSVGGRVGNTEAF
TRBJ2-5	TRBV12-3/TRBV12-4	ASSQGLWETQY
TRBJ1-2	TRBV6-6	ASSENYGYT
TRBJ2-3	TRBV6-5	ASSSLAERTDTQY
TRBJ2-5	TRBV5-4	ASSRGTGGAWGTQY
TRBJ2-1	TRBV19	ASSLFSGTGIKNEQF
TRBJ2-1	TRBV5-1	ASRRSQGSNEQF
TRBJ2-7	TRBV11-2	ASSHRGEKSYEQY
TRBJ1-2	TRBV12-3/TRBV12-4	ASSLPGRYGYT
TRBJ2-2	TRBV7-2	ASSQQYPRRGPGGGELF
TRBJ2-1	TRBV7-3	ASSFGLAGALNEQF
TRBJ1-2	TRBV6-1	ASSEALQGRTYGYT
TRBJ2-1	TRBV18	ASTGTRDRGEQF